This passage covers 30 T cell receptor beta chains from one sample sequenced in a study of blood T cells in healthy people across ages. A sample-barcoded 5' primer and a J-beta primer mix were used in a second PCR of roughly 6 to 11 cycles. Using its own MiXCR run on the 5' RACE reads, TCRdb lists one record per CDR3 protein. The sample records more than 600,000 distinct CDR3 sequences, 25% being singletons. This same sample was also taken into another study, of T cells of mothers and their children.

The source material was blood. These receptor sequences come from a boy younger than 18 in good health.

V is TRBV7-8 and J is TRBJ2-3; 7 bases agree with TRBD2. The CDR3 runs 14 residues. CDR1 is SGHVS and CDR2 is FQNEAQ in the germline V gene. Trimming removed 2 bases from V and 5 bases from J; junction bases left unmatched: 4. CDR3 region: CASSLQREIDTQYF. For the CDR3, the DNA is TGTGCCAGCAGCTTACAGCGGGAAATAGATACGCAGTATTTT.

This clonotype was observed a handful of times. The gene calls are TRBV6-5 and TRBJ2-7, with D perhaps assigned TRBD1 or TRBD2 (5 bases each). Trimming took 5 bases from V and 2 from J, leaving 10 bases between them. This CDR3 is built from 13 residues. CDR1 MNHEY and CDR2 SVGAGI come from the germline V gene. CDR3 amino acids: CASSTGTAYEQYF. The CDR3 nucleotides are TGTGCCAGCAGTACCGGGACGGCCTACGAGCAGTACTTC.

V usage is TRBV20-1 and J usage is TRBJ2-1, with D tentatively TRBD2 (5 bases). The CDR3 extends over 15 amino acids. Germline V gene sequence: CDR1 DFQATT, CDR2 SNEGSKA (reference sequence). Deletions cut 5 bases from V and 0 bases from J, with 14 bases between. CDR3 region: CSAEGEEHSYNEQFF. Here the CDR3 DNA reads TGCAGTGCTGAGGGTGAAGAGCACTCCTACAATGAGCAGTTCTTC.

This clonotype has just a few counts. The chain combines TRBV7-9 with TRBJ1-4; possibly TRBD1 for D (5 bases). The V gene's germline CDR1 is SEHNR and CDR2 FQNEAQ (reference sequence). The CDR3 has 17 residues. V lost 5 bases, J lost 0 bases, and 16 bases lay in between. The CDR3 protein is CASSRLQGRATNEKLFF. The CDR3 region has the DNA TGTGCCAGCAGCCGCCTCCAGGGCCGGGCAACTAATGAAAAACTGTTTTTT.

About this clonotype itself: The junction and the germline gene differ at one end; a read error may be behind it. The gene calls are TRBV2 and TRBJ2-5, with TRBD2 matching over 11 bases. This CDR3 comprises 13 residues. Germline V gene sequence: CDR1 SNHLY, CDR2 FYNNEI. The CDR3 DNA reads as TGTGCCCACCGAACTAGCGGGAGCTTTTCAGGGTTCTTC. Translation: CAHRTSGSFSGFF.

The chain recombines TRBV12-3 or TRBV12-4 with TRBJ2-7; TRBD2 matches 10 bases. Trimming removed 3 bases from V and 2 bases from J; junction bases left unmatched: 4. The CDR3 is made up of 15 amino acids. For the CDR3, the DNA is TGTGCCAGCAGTTTCCTAGCGGGAGCACCCTACGAGCAGTACTTC. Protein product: CASSFLAGAPYEQYF.

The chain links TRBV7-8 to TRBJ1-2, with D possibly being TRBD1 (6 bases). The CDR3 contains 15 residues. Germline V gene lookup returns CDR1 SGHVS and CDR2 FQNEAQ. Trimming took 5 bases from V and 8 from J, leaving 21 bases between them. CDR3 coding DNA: TGTGCCAGCAGCCAACGTCCAGGACAGTCTTTCGGCTACACCTTC. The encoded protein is CASSQRPGQSFGYTF.

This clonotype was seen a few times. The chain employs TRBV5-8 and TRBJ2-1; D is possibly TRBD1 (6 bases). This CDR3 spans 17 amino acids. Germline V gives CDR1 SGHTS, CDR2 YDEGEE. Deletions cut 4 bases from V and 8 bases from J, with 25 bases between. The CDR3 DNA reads TGTGCCAGCAGCCCGAGGGGGTTAGGACTCCCCGCATATGAGCAGTTCTTC. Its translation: CASSPRGLGLPAYEQFF.

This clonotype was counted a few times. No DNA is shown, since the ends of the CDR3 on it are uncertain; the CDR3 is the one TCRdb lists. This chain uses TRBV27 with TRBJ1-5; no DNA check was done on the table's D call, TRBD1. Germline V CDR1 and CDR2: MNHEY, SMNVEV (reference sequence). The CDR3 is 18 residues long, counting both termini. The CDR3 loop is CASSSSGNHRGVIQPQHF.

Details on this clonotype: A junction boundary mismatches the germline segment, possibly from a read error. CDR3: CASSLDSTNTGELFF. Written as DNA, the CDR3 is TGCGCCAGCAGCTTGGACTCGACGAACACCGGGGAGCTGTTTTTT. The chain links TRBV11-2 to TRBJ2-2; tentatively, D is TRBD2 (5 bases). Germline V CDR1 and CDR2: SGHAT, FQNNGV. This CDR3 has 15 amino acids.

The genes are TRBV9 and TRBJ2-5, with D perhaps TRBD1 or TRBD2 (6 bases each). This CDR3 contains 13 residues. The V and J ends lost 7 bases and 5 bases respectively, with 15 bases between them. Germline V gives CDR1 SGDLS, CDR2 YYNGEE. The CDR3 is CASAGAGMETQYF. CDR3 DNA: TGTGCCAGCGCAGGGGCGGGAATGGAGACCCAGTACTTC.

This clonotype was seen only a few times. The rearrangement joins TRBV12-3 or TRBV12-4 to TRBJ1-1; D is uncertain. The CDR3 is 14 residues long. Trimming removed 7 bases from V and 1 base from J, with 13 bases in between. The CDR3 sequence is CASTRAWRNTEAFF. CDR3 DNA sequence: TGTGCCAGCACCCGGGCCTGGCGGAACACTGAAGCTTTCTTT.

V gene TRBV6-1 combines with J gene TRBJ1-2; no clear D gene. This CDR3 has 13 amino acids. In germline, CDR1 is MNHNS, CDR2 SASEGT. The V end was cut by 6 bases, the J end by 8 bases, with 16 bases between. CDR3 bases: TGTGCCAGCAGCGCCGCCATTCTAATAGGCTACACCTTC. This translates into CASSAAILIGYTF.

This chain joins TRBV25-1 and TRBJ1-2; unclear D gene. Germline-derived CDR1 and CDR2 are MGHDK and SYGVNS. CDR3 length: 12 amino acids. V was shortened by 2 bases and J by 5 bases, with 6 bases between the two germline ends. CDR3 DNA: TGTGCCAGCAGTGAAGGGTTATATGGCTACACCTTC. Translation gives CASSEGLYGYTF.

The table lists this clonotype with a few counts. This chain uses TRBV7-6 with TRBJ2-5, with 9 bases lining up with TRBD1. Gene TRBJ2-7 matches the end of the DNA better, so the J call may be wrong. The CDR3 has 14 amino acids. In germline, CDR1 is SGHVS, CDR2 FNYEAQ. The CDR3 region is CASSHRDREYEQYF. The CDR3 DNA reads TGTGCCAGCAGCCACCGGGACAGGGAGTACGAGCAGTACTTC.

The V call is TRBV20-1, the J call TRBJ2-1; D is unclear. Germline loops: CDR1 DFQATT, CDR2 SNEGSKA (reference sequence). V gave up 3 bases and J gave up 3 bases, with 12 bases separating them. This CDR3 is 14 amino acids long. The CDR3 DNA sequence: TGCAGTGCTAGCGGAAACAAAATCTACAATGAGCAGTTCTTC. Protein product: CSASGNKIYNEQFF.

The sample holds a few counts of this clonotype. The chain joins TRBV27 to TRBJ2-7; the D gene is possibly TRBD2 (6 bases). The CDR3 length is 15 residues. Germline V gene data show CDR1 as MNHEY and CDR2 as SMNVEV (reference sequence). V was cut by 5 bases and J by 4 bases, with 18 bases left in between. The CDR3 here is CASSASPGSGYEQYF. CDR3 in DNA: TGTGCCAGCAGTGCCTCCCCCGGGAGTGGGTACGAGCAGTACTTC.

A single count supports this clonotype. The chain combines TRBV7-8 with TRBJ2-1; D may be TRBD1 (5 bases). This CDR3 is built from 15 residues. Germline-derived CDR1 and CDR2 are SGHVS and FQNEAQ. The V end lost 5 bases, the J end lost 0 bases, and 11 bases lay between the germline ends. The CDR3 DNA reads TGTGCCAGCAGCCCTTCCCAGGGCTCCTACAATGAGCAGTTCTTC. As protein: CASSPSQGSYNEQFF. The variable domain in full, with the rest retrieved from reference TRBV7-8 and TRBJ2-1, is GAGVSQSPRYKVAKRGQDVALRCDPISGHVSLFWYQQALGQGPEFLTYFQNEAQLDKSGLPSDRFFAERPEGSVSTLKIQRTQQEDSAVYLCASSPSQGSYNEQFFGPGTRLTVL.

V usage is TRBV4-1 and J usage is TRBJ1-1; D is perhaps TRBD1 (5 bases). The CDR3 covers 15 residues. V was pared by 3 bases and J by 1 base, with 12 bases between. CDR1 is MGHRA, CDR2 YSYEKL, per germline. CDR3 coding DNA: TGCGCCAGCAGCCATCAGGGAGCGGCGAACACTGAAGCTTTCTTT. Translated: CASSHQGAANTEAFF.

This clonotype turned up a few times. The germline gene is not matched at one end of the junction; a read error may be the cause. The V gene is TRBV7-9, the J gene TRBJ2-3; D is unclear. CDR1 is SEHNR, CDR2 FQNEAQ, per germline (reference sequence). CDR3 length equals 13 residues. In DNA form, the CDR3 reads TGTGCCAACAGCCCAGACCCCACAGATACGCAGTATTTT. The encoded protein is CANSPDPTDTQYF.

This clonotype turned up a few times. The CDR3 loop reads CASSEMGTGRFTKNIQYF. The CDR3 nucleotides read TGTGCCAGCAGCGAGATGGGGACAGGGCGCTTCACCAAAAACATTCAGTACTTC. The J gene is TRBJ2-4, the V gene TRBV7-2; 9 bases agree with TRBD1. Germline-derived CDR1 and CDR2 are SGHTA and FQGNSA. The CDR3 has 18 amino acids. J lost 2 bases, V lost 5 bases, and 13 bases had no gene match.

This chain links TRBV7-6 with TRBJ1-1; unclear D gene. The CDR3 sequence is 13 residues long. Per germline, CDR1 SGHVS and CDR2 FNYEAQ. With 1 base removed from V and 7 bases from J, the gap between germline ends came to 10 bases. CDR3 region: CASSLGAPSEAFF. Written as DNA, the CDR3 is TGTGCCAGCAGCTTAGGAGCTCCCAGTGAAGCTTTCTTT.

The CDR3 DNA follows: TGTGCCAGCAGTAGATCGAGGGAAAATCAGCCCCAGCATTTT. Its protein product is CASSRSRENQPQHF. The rearrangement links TRBV6-5 to TRBJ1-5; D gene ambiguous. The CDR3 extends over 14 amino acids. Trimming shortened V by 5 bases and J by 4 bases, and 12 bases separated the two germline ends. Germline V gene lookup returns CDR1 MNHEY and CDR2 SVGAGI.

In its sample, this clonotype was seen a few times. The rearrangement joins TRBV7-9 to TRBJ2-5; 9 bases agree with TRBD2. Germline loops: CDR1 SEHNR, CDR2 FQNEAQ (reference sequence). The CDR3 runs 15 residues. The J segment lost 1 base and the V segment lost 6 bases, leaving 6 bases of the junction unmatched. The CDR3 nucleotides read TGTGCCAGCAGTACCCCAGCGGGGGGCCAAGAGACCCAGTACTTC. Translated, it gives CASSTPAGGQETQYF.

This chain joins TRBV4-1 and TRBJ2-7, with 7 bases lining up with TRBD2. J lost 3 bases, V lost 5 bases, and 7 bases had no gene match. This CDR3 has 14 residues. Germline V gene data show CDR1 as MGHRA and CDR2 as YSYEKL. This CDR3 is CASSASGNFYEQYF. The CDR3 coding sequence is TGCGCCAGCAGCGCTAGCGGCAACTTCTACGAGCAGTACTTC.

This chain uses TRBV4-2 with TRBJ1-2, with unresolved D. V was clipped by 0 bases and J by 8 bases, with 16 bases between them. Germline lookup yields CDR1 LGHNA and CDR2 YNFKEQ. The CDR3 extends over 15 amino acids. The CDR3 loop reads CASSQDPTTPTGYTF. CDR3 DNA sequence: TGTGCCAGCAGCCAAGATCCGACCACACCTACCGGCTACACCTTC.

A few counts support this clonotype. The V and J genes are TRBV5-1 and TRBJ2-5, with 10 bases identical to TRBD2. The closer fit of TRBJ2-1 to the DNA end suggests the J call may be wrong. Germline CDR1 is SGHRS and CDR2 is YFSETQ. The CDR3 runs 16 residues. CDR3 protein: CASSLGLAGLSGEQFF. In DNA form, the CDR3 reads TGCGCCAGCAGCTTGGGACTAGCGGGCCTGTCTGGTGAGCAGTTCTTC.

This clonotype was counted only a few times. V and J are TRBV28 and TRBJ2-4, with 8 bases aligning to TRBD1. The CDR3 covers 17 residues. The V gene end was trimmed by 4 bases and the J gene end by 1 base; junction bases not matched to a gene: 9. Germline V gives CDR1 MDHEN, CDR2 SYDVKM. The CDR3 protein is CASSSTQGAVAKNIQYF. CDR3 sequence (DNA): TGTGCCAGCAGTTCTACTCAGGGGGCCGTGGCCAAAAACATTCAGTACTTC.

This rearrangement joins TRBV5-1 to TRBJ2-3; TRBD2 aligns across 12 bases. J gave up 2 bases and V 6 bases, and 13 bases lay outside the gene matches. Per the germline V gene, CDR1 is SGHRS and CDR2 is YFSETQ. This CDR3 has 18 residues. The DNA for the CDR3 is TGCGCCAGCAAACGACTAGCGGGAGACGGAGGACCCACAGATACGCAGTATTTT. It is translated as CASKRLAGDGGPTDTQYF.

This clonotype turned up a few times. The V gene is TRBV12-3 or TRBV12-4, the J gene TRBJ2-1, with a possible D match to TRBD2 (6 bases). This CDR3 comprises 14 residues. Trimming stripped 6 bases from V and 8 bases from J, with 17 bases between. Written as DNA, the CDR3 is TGTGCCAGCAGGGTAGGGACTCGACGCTATGAGCAGTTCTTC. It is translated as CASRVGTRRYEQFF.